These 6 T cell receptor beta chains share one sample of origin, sequenced in a study of CD8+ T cells in alopecia areata. TCR sequencing used cDNA made by reverse transcription of extracted RNA. TCRdb keeps only in-frame clones here, not all; method: immunoSEQ multiplex PCR. The data show roughly 180,000 clones, around 60% seen once. Treatment denoted: oral pan-JAK inhibitor, 5-10 mg twice daily. The sequencing here drew on CD4+ T cells sorted from blood, taken at week 4, from a patient treated with tofacitinib. The source is a human donor with alopecia areata.

CDR3 coding DNA: TGCAGCGCTAACGCCCGGGCTAAAGGGGAGACCCAGTACTTC. It codes for CSANARAKGETQYF. V gene TRBV29-1 combines with J gene TRBJ2-5; D remains unclear. CDR3 length: 14 amino acids. Between the trimmed V and J ends, which lost 7 bases and 5 bases, there was a span of 20 bases. The germline V gene has CDR1 SQVTM and CDR2 ANQGSEA.

Here the CDR3 reads CASSAPGVETQYF. The CDR3 DNA is TGCGCCAGCAGCGCCCCCGGGGTAGAGACCCAGTACTTC. The V gene is TRBV5-1, the J gene TRBJ2-5; a weak D match, TRBD2 (5 bases). The CDR3 is 13 residues long. Deletions cut 4 bases from V and 4 bases from J, with 11 bases between. Germline assignment: CDR1 SGHRS and CDR2 YFSETQ.

This clone showed up just a few times. V and J are TRBV7-3 and TRBJ2-5, with TRBD2 as a possible D gene (6 bases). The CDR3 contains 14 residues. Trimming removed 4 bases from V and 3 bases from J, with 12 bases in between. The V gene's germline CDR1 is SGHTA and CDR2 FQGTGA. In nucleotides, the CDR3 is TGTGCCAGCAGCTCCGGGACTCGAGAAGAGACCCAGTACTTC. It codes for CASSSGTREETQYF.

This chain uses TRBV4-3 with TRBJ2-2, with 7 bases identical to TRBD1. J was trimmed by 4 bases and V by 8 bases; bases with no gene match: 10. In germline, CDR1 is LGHNA, CDR2 YSLEER. The CDR3 runs 15 residues. The CDR3 loop is CASRFRTGVTGELFF. The CDR3 DNA reads as TGCGCCAGCCGCTTTCGAACAGGGGTCACCGGGGAGCTGTTTTTT.

There are a few counts of this clone. This chain uses TRBV29-1 with TRBJ2-5, with a tentative D call TRBD2 (6 bases). From germline, CDR1 is SQVTM and CDR2 ANQGSEA. The CDR3 has 13 amino acids. Deletions cut 4 bases from V and 2 bases from J, with 11 bases between. CDR3 region: CSVAGLLQETQYF. DNA for the CDR3: TGCAGCGTTGCGGGACTTCTTCAAGAGACCCAGTACTTC. The complete variable domain, with remaining parts taken from reference TRBV29-1 and TRBJ2-5, reads SAVISQKPSRDICQRGTSLTIQCQVDSQVTMMFWYRQQPGQSLTLIATANQGSEATYESGFVIDKFPISRPNLTFSTLTVSNMSPEDSSIYLCSVAGLLQETQYFGPGTRLLVL.

The J gene is TRBJ1-6, the V gene TRBV29-1; the match to TRBD1 covers 8 bases. The ends lost 5 bases at V and 8 bases at J; junction bases unmatched: 5. Germline V lookup: CDR1 SQVTM, CDR2 ANQGSEA. The CDR3 has 13 residues. The CDR3 is CSVRQGLDSPLHF. The CDR3 DNA is TGCAGCGTTCGACAGGGGTTGGATTCACCCCTCCACTTT.